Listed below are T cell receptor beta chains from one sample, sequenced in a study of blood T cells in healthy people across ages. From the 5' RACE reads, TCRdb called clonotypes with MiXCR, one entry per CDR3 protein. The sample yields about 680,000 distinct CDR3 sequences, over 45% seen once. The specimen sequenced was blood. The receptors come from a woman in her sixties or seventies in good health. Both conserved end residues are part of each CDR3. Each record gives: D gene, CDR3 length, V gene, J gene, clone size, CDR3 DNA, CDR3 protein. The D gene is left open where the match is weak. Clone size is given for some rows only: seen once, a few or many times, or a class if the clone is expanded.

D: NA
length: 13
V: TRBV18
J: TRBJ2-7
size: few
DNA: TGTGCCAGCTCACCACCAAGAAGGGGCGAGCAGTACTTC
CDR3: CASSPPRRGEQYF

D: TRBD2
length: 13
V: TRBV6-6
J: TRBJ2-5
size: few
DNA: TGTGCCAGCAGTCCTAGCGGGAGGGAGACCCAGTACTTC
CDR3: CASSPSGRETQYF

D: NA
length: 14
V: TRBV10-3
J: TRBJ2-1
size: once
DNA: TGTGCCATCAGTGCTTCCGCCTCCTACAATGAGCAGTTCTTC
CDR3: CAISASASYNEQFF

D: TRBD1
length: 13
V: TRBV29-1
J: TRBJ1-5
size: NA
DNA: TGCAGCGTTCGAGGACAGGGCAATCAGCCCCAGCATTTT
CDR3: CSVRGQGNQPQHF

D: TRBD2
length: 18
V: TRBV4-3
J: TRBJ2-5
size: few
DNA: TGCGCCAGCAGCCAAGATCGCCTTGGACTAGCGGGAAGCGAGACCCAGTACTTC
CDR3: CASSQDRLGLAGSETQYF

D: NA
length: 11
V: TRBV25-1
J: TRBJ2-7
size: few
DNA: TGTGCCAGCAGTGCTTGGACGTGGCAGTACTTC
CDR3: CASSAWTWQYF

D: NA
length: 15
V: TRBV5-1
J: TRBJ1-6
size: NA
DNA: TGCGCCAGCAGCTCCGACAGGCCCTATAATTCACCCCTCCACTTT
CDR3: CASSSDRPYNSPLHF

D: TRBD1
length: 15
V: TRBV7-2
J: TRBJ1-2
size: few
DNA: TGTGCCAGCAGCCCTCATGGGGACAGGGGTCCTGGCTACACCTTC
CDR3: CASSPHGDRGPGYTF

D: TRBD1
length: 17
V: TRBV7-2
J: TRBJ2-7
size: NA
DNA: TGTGCCAGCAGCGGACGATTGACAGGGTTTTTACAATACGAGCAGTACTTC
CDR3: CASSGRLTGFLQYEQYF

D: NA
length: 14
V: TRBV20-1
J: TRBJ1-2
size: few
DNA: TGCAGTGCTACCAAGGCAGCCACTAACTATGGCTACACCTTC
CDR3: CSATKAATNYGYTF

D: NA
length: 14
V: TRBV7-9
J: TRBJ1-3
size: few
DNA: TGTGCCAGCAGCCCCTGGACGCTTGGAAACACCATATATTTT
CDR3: CASSPWTLGNTIYF

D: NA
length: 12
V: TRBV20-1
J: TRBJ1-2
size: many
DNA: TGCAGTGCTCCGATGGGGTTCCGCGGCTACACCTTC
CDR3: CSAPMGFRGYTF

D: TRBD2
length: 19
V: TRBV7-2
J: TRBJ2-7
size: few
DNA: TGTGCCAGCAGCCCTCGCTGGGTCCCGCTAGCGGGAGGTTCCTACGAGCAGTACTTC
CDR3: CASSPRWVPLAGGSYEQYF

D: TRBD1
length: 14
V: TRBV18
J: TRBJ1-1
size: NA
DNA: TGTGCCAGCTCACCGGGACAGGGGGTCACTGAAGCTTTCTTT
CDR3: CASSPGQGVTEAFF

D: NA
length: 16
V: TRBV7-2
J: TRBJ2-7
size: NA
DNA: TGTGCCAGCAGCTTAGCCACCAGATCTCCCTACTACGAGCAGTACTTC
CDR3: CASSLATRSPYYEQYF

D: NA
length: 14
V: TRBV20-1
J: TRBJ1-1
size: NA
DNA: TGCAGTGCTAGGGGGTCCACGGTGAACACTGAAGCTTTCTTT
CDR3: CSARGSTVNTEAFF

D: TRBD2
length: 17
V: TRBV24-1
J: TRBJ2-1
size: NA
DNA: TGTGCCACCAGTCCTCATGCAGCCCCTAGCGGGAGGAATGAGCAGTTCTTC
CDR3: CATSPHAAPSGRNEQFF

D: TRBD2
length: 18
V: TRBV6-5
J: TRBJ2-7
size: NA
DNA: TGTGCCAGCAGTTACACGGGACTAGCGGGAGCCACCTACAATGAGCAGTACTTC
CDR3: CASSYTGLAGATYNEQYF

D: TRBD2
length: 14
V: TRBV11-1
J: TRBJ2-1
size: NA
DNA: TGTGCCAGCAGAGCACTAGCGGGATCGAGGGAGCAGTTCTTC
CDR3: CASRALAGSREQFF

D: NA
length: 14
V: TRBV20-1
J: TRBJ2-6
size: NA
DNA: TGCAGTGCTAGACTCGACTCTGGGGCCAACGTCCTGACTTTC
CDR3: CSARLDSGANVLTF

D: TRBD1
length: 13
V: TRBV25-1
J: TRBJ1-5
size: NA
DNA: TGTGCCAGCAGTAAACAGGGGACTCAGCCCCAGCATTTT
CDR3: CASSKQGTQPQHF

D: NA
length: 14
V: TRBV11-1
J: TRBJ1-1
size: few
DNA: TGTGCCACCGATCTGGGCAGGGATCGCACTGAAGCTTTCTTT
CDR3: CATDLGRDRTEAFF

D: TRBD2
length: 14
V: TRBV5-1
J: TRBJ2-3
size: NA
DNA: TGCGCCAGCAGCGAAGCGGGAGCCGAAGATACGCAGTATTTT
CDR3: CASSEAGAEDTQYF